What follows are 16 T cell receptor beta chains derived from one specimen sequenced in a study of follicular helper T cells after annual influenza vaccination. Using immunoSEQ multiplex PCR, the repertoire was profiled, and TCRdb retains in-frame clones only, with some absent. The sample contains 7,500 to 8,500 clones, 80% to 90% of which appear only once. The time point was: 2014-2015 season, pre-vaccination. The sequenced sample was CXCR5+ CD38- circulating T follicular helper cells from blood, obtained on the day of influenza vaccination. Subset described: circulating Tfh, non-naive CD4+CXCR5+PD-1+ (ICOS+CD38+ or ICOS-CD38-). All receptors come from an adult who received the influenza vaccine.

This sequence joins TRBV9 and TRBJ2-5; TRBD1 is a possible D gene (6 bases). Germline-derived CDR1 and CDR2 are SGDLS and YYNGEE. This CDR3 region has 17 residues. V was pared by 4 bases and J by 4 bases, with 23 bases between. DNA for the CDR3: TGTGCCAGCAGCCCCTCACCTACAGGGCCTGGGGCAGAGACCCAGTACTTC. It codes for CASSPSPTGPGAETQYF.

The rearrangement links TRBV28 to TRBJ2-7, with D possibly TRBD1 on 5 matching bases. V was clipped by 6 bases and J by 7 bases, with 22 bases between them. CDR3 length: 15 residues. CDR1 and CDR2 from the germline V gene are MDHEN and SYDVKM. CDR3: CASRKGALPTLEQYF. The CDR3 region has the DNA TGTGCCAGCAGAAAAGGGGCCTTACCTACGTTAGAGCAGTACTTC.

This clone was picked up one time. The CDR3: CASSRGSRYNEQFF. CDR3 DNA: TGTGCCAGCTCACGTGGGTCGAGATACAATGAGCAGTTCTTC. The chain employs TRBV18 and TRBJ2-1; the D is unclear. CDR1 and CDR2 from the germline V gene are KGHSH and LQKENI. Deletions cut 4 bases from V and 4 bases from J, with 11 bases between. This CDR3 is built from 14 residues.

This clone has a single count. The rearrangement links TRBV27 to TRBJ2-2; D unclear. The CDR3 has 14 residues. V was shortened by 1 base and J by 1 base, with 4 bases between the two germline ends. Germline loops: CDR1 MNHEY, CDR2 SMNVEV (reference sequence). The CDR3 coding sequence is TGTGCCAGCAGTTTATATCGGAACACCGGGGAGCTGTTTTTT. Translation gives CASSLYRNTGELFF.

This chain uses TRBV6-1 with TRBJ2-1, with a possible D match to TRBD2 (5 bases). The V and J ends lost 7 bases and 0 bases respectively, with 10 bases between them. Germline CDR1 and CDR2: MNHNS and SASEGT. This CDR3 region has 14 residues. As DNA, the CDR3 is TGTGCCAGCAAGTCGGGGAGCTCCTACAATGAGCAGTTCTTC. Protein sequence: CASKSGSSYNEQFF.

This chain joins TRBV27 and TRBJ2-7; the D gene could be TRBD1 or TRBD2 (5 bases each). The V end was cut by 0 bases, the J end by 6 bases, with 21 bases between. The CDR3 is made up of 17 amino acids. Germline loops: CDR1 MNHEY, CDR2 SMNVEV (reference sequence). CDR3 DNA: TGTGCCAGCAGTTTATCGGTAAACCGGGGCCCGATAGGCGAGCAGTACTTC. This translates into CASSLSVNRGPIGEQYF.

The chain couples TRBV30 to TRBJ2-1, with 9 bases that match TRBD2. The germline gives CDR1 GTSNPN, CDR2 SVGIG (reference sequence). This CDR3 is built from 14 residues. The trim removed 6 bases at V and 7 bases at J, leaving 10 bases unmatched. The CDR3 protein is CACRPSGASNEQFF. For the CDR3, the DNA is TGTGCCTGTCGGCCTAGCGGGGCCTCTAATGAGCAGTTCTTC. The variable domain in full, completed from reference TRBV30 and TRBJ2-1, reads SQTIHQWPATLVQPVGSPLSLECTVEGTSNPNLYWYRQAAGRGLQLLFYSVGIGQISSEVPQNLSASRPQDRQFILSSKKLLLSDSGFYLCACRPSGASNEQFFGPGTRLTVL.

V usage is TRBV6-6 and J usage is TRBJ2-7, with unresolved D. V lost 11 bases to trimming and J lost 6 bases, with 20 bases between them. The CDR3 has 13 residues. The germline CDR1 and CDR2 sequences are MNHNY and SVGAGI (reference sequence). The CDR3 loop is CAARRSSLSEQYF. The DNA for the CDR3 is TGTGCCGCTCGACGGTCATCCCTATCCGAGCAGTACTTC.

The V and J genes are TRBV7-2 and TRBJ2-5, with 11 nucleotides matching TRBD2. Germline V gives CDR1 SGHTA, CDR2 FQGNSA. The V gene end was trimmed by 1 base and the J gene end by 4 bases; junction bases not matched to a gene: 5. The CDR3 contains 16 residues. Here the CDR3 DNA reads TGTGCCAGCAGCTTAGGACTAGCGGGGTCGGGAGAGACCCAGTACTTC. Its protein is CASSLGLAGSGETQYF.

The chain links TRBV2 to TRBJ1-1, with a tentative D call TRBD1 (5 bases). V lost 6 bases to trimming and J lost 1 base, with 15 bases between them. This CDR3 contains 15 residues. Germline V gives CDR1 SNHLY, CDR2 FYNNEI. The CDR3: CASSGHGGGNTEAFF. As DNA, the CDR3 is TGTGCCAGCAGCGGACATGGGGGGGGGAACACTGAAGCTTTCTTT.

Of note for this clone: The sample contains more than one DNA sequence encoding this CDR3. The CDR3 loop reads CASSSGITGGPWETQYF. The CDR3 bases are TGTGCCAGCAGCTCGGGAATTACCGGGGGGCCTTGGGAGACCCAGTACTTC. The chain recombines TRBV7-9 with TRBJ2-5; possible D gene TRBD2, 7 bases. The CDR3 has 17 residues. The germline V and J ends were trimmed by 4 bases and 5 bases, with 23 bases remaining between them. The germline V gene encodes CDR1 SEHNR and CDR2 FQNEAQ (reference sequence). The full variable domain, completed using reference TRBV7-9 and TRBJ2-5, is DTGVSQNPRHKITKRGQNVTFRCDPISEHNRLYWYRQTLGQGPEFLTYFQNEAQLEKSRLLSDRFSAERPKGSFSTLEIQRTEQGDSAMYLCASSSGITGGPWETQYFGPGTRLLVL.

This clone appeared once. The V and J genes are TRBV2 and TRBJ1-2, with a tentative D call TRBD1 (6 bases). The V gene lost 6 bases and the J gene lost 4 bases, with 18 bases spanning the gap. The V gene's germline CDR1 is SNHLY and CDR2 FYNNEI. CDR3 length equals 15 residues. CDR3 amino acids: CASRETGQLIYGYTF. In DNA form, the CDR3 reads TGTGCCAGCAGGGAGACTGGACAGCTAATCTATGGCTACACCTTC. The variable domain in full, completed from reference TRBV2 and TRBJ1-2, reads EPEVTQTPSHQVTQMGQEVILRCVPISNHLYFYWYRQILGQKVEFLVSFYNNEISEKSEIFDDQFSVERPDGSNFTLKIRSTKLEDSAMYFCASRETGQLIYGYTFGSGTRLTVV.

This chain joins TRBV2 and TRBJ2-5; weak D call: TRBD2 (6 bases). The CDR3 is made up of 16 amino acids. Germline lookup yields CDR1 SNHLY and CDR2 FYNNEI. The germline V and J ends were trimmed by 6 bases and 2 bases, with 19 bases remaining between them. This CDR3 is CASRWGAGGGQETQYF. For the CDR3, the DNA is TGTGCCAGCAGGTGGGGTGCAGGTGGGGGGCAAGAGACCCAGTACTTC.

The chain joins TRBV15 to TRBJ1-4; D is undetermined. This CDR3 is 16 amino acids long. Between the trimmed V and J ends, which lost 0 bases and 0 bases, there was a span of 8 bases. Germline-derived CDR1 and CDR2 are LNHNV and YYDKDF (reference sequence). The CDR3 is CATSRDRATTNEKLFF. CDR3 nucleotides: TGTGCCACCAGCAGAGATAGGGCAACAACTAATGAAAAACTGTTTTTT.

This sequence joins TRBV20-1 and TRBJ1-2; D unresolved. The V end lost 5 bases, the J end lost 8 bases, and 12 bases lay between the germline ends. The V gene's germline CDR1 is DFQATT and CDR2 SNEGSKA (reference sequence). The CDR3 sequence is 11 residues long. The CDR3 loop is CSAGHRDGYTF. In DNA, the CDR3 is TGCAGTGCTGGGCACCGCGACGGCTACACCTTC.

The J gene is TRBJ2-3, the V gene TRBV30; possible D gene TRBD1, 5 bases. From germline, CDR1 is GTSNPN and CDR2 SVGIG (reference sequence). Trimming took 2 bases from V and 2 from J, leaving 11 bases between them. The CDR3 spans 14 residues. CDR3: CAWSIQGITDTQYF. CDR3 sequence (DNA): TGTGCCTGGAGTATCCAGGGTATCACAGATACGCAGTATTTT.